These 11 T cell receptor beta chains were sequenced from one sample in a study of Graves' ophthalmopathy and Graves' hyperthyroidism. RNA transcripts were the source from which TCR beta CDR3 regions were amplified. RT-PCR in the first round used HTBI primers; a second-round multiplex PCR followed. Each CDR3 protein gets one entry after TCRdb re-called the multiplex PCR reads with MiXCR. The sample holds roughly 1.1 million distinct CDR3 sequences, 36% seen once. Sequencing was done on a sample of peripheral blood or thyroid tissue (not recorded which). Every receptor here comes from an adult man with Graves' hyperthyroidism.

The rearrangement links TRBV20-1 to TRBJ2-7; D not resolved. V was pared by 1 base and J by 2 bases, with 18 bases between. This CDR3 has 16 amino acids. Germline values: CDR1 DFQATT, CDR2 SNEGSKA (reference sequence). CDR3: CSARGTGPGLAYEQYF. The CDR3 region has the DNA TGCAGTGCTAGAGGGACGGGCCCGGGCCTTGCCTACGAGCAGTACTTC.

The sample holds many counts of this clonotype. The chain uses TRBV7-2 and TRBJ2-5; 7 bases align to TRBD2. This CDR3 contains 15 residues. With 2 bases clipped from V and 4 bases from J, the junction kept 7 bases outside the gene matches. Looked up from germline, CDR1 is SGHTA and CDR2 is FQGNSA. The CDR3 DNA follows: TGTGCCAGCAGCTTACGGGCAGGGAGGGGAGAGACCCAGTACTTC. It yields the protein CASSLRAGRGETQYF. The complete variable domain, with remaining parts taken from reference TRBV7-2 and TRBJ2-5, reads GAGVSQSPSNKVTEKGKDVELRCDPISGHTALYWYRQSLGQGLEFLIYFQGNSAPDKSGLPSDRFSAERTGGSVSTLTIQRTQQEDSAVYLCASSLRAGRGETQYFGPGTRLLVL.

The rearrangement uses TRBV15 and TRBJ1-5; D remains unclear. Trimming stripped 3 bases from V and 6 bases from J, with 9 bases between. The V gene's germline CDR1 is LNHNV and CDR2 YYDKDF (reference sequence). The CDR3 spans 13 residues. The DNA of the CDR3 is TGTGCCACCAGCAGGGCCCACGGTCAGCCCCAGCATTTT. It is translated as CATSRAHGQPQHF.

This clonotype was counted a single time. The rearrangement joins TRBV12-3 or TRBV12-4 to TRBJ1-6; D is possibly TRBD1 (5 bases). Trimming removed 1 base from V and 6 bases from J, with 10 bases in between. The CDR3 is 15 residues long. Here the CDR3 DNA reads TGTGCCAGCAGTTTAGGGTGGGGGTTTAATTCACCCCTCCACTTT. Translating it yields CASSLGWGFNSPLHF.

V and J are TRBV25-1 and TRBJ2-1; perhaps TRBD1 as D (6 bases). Germline CDR1 MGHDK, CDR2 SYGVNS. The germline V and J ends were trimmed by 4 bases and 4 bases, with 14 bases remaining between them. The CDR3 has 15 residues. The CDR3 DNA is TGTGCCAGCAGTGGACAGGCTGTCGGGTACAATGAGCAGTTCTTC. Its translation is CASSGQAVGYNEQFF.

This clonotype was seen repeatedly, ten times or more. The chain is built from TRBV20-1 and TRBJ2-5, with D tentatively TRBD2 (5 bases). V was trimmed by 0 bases and J by 5 bases, leaving 19 bases between them. The length of the CDR3 is 16 residues. CDR1 DFQATT and CDR2 SNEGSKA come from the germline V gene (reference sequence). CDR3 nucleotide sequence: TGCAGTGCTAGAGATTTTAGGAGCGGCTCATCTGAGACCCAGTACTTC. Translated, it gives CSARDFRSGSSETQYF.

Regarding this clonotype: Possible read error: a much larger clone is one base away. The CDR3 coding sequence is TGTGCCAGCAGCTTATTTAGCGGGGCCCAAGTGACCCAGTACTTC. This sequence encodes CASSLFSGAQVTQYF. This rearrangement joins TRBV7-9 to TRBJ2-5, with 8 bases that match TRBD2. This CDR3 is built from 15 residues. CDR1 is SEHNR and CDR2 is FQNEAQ in the germline V gene (reference sequence).

In its sample, this clonotype was seen many times. The chain combines TRBV11-3 with TRBJ1-5, with D uncertain. This CDR3 region has 11 residues. The germline V gene has CDR1 SGHNT and CDR2 YENEEA. Trimming removed 5 bases from V and 10 bases from J, with 9 bases in between. This chain's CDR3 is CASSPVSPQHF. The CDR3 bases are TGTGCCAGCAGCCCCGTCTCACCCCAGCATTTT. Full variable domain (missing parts from reference TRBV11-3 and TRBJ1-5): EAGVVQSPRYKIIEKKQPVAFWCNPISGHNTLYWYLQNLGQGPELLIRYENEEAVDDSQLPKDRFSAERLKGVDSTLKIQPAELGDSAVYLCASSPVSPQHFGDGTRLSIL.

Many counts were recorded for this clonotype. The chain has TRBV5-6 and TRBJ2-5; D call uncertain. Germline V CDR1 and CDR2: SGHDT, YYEEEE. This CDR3 is 14 amino acids long. V was cut by 0 bases and J by 7 bases, with 13 bases left in between. The CDR3 region is CASSLEGRWGTQYF. The CDR3 DNA is TGTGCCAGCAGCTTGGAAGGTCGGTGGGGGACCCAGTACTTC.

The chain employs TRBV10-3 and TRBJ2-1, with TRBD2 matching 9 bases. The CDR3 loop spans 15 amino acids. V gave up 4 bases and J gave up 6 bases; unmatched junction bases: 7. From germline, CDR1 is ENHRY and CDR2 SYGVKD. The CDR3 nucleotides are TGTGCCATCAGTGTGGGTAGCGGGAGTACCAATGAGCAGTTCTTC. As protein: CAISVGSGSTNEQFF.

This clonotype was found a few times. The chain uses TRBV4-3 and TRBJ1-4; TRBD1 matches at 8 bases. Germline-derived CDR1 and CDR2 are LGHNA and YSLEER. Trimming cost V 1 base and J 8 bases; bases outside gene matches: 6. This CDR3 contains 15 residues. CDR3 sequence (DNA): TGCGCCAGCAGCCAAGCCGGGACAGGAGGCGAAAAACTGTTTTTT. Translation gives CASSQAGTGGEKLFF.